This entry concerns a single TCR beta chain. The antigen is undetermined. The study ran its PCR with 60 Vbeta and 13 Jbeta primers. Only in-frame clones appear in the TCRdb table, and some are missing; sequencing was by immunoSEQ multiplex PCR. The sample holds under 200,000 clones. These data come from a study of cytomegalovirus exposure and HLA in healthy donors. Study outcomes and limitations: A later analysis showed that HLA-associated TCR beta chains had undergone more clonal expansion than equally common others.

Trimming left V 5 bases short and J 6 bases short, with 14 bases between. This CDR3 spans 14 amino acids. Germline V gene sequence: CDR1 SGHTA, CDR2 FQGNSA. The TCR was taken from a man under 40 in good health and CMV-seronegative. The genes are TRBV7-2 and TRBJ2-4; D unclear. Sequencing input: PBMCs. As DNA, the CDR3 is TGTGCCAGCAGCCAAGCAAGTCTCATAAACATTCAGTACTTC. Translating gives CASSQASLINIQYF.